This paragraph covers one TCR beta chain sequence. The sample belongs to a study of regulatory T cells in long-lasting Graves disease. Indicated time point: newly diagnosed GD, antithyroid drugs for less than 3 months. Making the TCR library involved RNA that had been extracted from PBMCs. The germline V gene has CDR1 LNHDA and CDR2 SQIVND (reference sequence). Trimming removed 6 bases at V and 5 bases at J, with 11 bases between. The length of the CDR3 is 13 residues. Construction of TCR beta libraries relied on iRepertoire HTBI primers and on Arm-PCR targeting CDR3 regions. TCRdb used MiXCR to reprocess the multiplex PCR reads, holding one entry per CDR3 protein. The sample consists of fewer than 350,000 distinct CDR3 sequences, 15% to 20% of them appearing once.

The sequence derives from a female donor with Graves disease. Sequencing used peripheral blood mononuclear cells (PBMCs), obtained at new diagnosis, from a patient treated with antithyroid drugs. The chain joins TRBV19 to TRBJ2-1; the D gene could be TRBD1 or TRBD2 (5 bases each). The CDR3 bases are TGTGCCAGTAGACGAGGGACGAACAATGAGCAGTTCTTC. It translates to CASRRGTNNEQFF. Together with reference TRBV19 and TRBJ2-1, the CDR3 gives the full variable domain: DGGITQSPKYLFRKEGQNVTLSCEQNLNHDAMYWYRQDPGQGLRLIYYSQIVNDFQKGDIAEGYSVSREKKESFPLTVTSAQKNPTAFYLCASRRGTNNEQFFGPGTRLTVL.